This T cell receptor beta chain was sequenced during a study of cytomegalovirus exposure and HLA in healthy donors. In regard to this clone: No antigen is known for it.

PCR was performed using 60 Vbeta and 13 Jbeta primers. Sequenced by immunoSEQ multiplex PCR; TCRdb stores in-frame clones only, minus some. The sample lists about 87,000 clones, 79% occurring once. Overall study findings and caveats: In an earlier analysis, about 90% or about 30%: the productive usage of most TCR beta V segments.

This CDR3 has 16 amino acids. With V trimmed by 0 bases and J by 2 bases, 4 bases remained unmatched. Germline loops: CDR1 SQVTM, CDR2 ANQGSEA. V gene TRBV29-1 combines with J gene TRBJ2-6; 7 bases align to TRBD1. The sequencing sample was made of PBMCs. This TCR was recovered from a woman aged 40-49 years in good health and CMV-seronegative. Here the CDR3 DNA reads TGCAGCGTTGAAGAGGACGGGACAGCTGGGGCCAACGTCCTGACTTTC. As protein: CSVEEDGTAGANVLTF.